Following are 14 T cell receptor beta chains from one sample sequenced in a study of shared clonotypes between healthy human individuals. Sequencing was performed with immunoSEQ multiplex PCR; in TCRdb, only in-frame clones are kept and a portion is missing. The sample consists of some 1 million clones, around 75% of them appearing once. Specimen: memory CD4+ T cells sorted from blood. Regarding subset: CD45RA-negative fraction. These receptors were collected from a man aged 18 to 30 in good health.

The chain couples TRBV4-3 to TRBJ1-5; 9 bases are a match to TRBD1. Germline V gives CDR1 LGHNA, CDR2 YSLEER. With 4 bases clipped from V and 4 bases from J, the junction kept 5 bases outside the gene matches. The CDR3 has 15 amino acids. The CDR3, as DNA: TGCGCCAGCAGCCGTGTGACAGGGGGAAATCAGCCCCAGCATTTT. It yields the protein CASSRVTGGNQPQHF.

The chain joins TRBV28 to TRBJ1-4, with 7 positions matching TRBD1. V gave up 6 bases and J gave up 2 bases; unmatched junction bases: 3. The germline CDR1 and CDR2 sequences are MDHEN and SYDVKM. This CDR3 contains 14 residues. The CDR3, as DNA: TGTGCCAGCAGCGGGACAGTGACTAATGAAAAACTGTTTTTT. Translated: CASSGTVTNEKLFF.

This chain joins TRBV19 and TRBJ1-1, with TRBD1 as a possible D gene (6 bases). Germline CDR1 LNHDA, CDR2 SQIVND (reference sequence). This CDR3 has 15 residues. Trimming left V 5 bases short and J 5 bases short, with 18 bases between. DNA for the CDR3: TGTGCCAGTAGTCCGAGGCCGTCAGGGGTAACTGAAGCTTTCTTT. Amino acids: CASSPRPSGVTEAFF.

CDR3 protein: CASSWDGRSGNTIYF. The CDR3 nucleotides read TGTGCCAGCAGCTGGGACGGACGCTCTGGAAACACCATATATTTT. The chain combines TRBV11-2 with TRBJ1-3, with TRBD1 as a possible D gene (5 bases). V lost 4 bases and J lost 0, with 10 bases in between. The CDR3 is made up of 15 amino acids. Per germline, CDR1 SGHAT and CDR2 FQNNGV.

The gene calls are TRBV5-1 and TRBJ2-7; no reliable D call. The CDR3 runs to 13 residues. Germline CDR1 and CDR2: SGHRS and YFSETQ. Trimming left V 0 bases short and J 3 bases short, with 7 bases between. Here the CDR3 DNA reads TGCGCCAGCAGCTTGGGTCCCTACTACGAGCAGTACTTC. As protein: CASSLGPYYEQYF.

The chain has TRBV9 and TRBJ2-2; D gene uncertain. The V end lost 4 bases, the J end lost 4 bases, and 11 bases lay between the germline ends. The germline V gene has CDR1 SGDLS and CDR2 YYNGEE. The CDR3 totals 14 residues. The CDR3 DNA is TGTGCCAGCAGCCCAGTCGGTACCACCGGGGAGCTGTTTTTT. This translates into CASSPVGTTGELFF.

The chain carries TRBV6-5 and TRBJ2-2; 10 bases align to TRBD1. The CDR3 has 15 amino acids. Germline-derived CDR1 and CDR2 are MNHEY and SVGAGI. V lost 6 bases, J lost 5 bases, and 6 bases stayed unmatched. CDR3 residues: CASRLGQGRTGELFF. Written as DNA, the CDR3 is TGTGCCAGCAGACTGGGACAGGGGCGGACCGGGGAGCTGTTTTTT.

The chain links TRBV7-2 to TRBJ2-3; 9 nucleotides match TRBD2. The CDR3 runs to 17 residues. CDR1 and CDR2 from the germline V gene are SGHTA and FQGNSA. V dropped 2 bases and J dropped 0; count of bases not matched to a gene: 6. This CDR3 reads CASSLRASGASTDTQYF. CDR3 bases: TGTGCCAGCAGCTTAAGAGCTAGCGGGGCTAGCACAGATACGCAGTATTTT.

The chain has TRBV6-5 and TRBJ2-7, with 14 bases aligning to TRBD2. This CDR3 is built from 13 residues. Losses at the gene ends were 6 bases for V and 6 bases for J; bases not matched to a gene: 1. The germline gives CDR1 MNHEY, CDR2 SVGAGI. CDR3 in amino acids: CASRGLAGGEQYF. The CDR3 DNA sequence: TGTGCCAGCAGAGGACTAGCGGGAGGCGAGCAGTACTTC.

The chain combines TRBV14 with TRBJ2-7; 13 nucleotides match TRBD2. The CDR3 loop spans 15 amino acids. Germline CDR1 is SGHDN and CDR2 is FVKESK. J was trimmed by 9 bases and V by 1 base; bases with no gene match: 6. The CDR3 spells CASSQGTSGRWWQYF. CDR3 nucleotides: TGTGCCAGCAGCCAAGGGACTAGCGGGAGATGGTGGCAGTACTTC.

V usage is TRBV18 and J usage is TRBJ1-2; tentatively, D is TRBD1 (5 bases). The CDR3 is made up of 13 amino acids. V lost 11 bases and J 0 bases, leaving 13 bases between the germline ends. Germline CDR1 reads KGHSH; CDR2 reads LQKENI. In DNA, the CDR3 is TGTGCCGGCGCCCAGGGACCTAACTATGGCTACACCTTC. It encodes CAGAQGPNYGYTF.

This clone has more than one count but fewer than ten. The J gene is TRBJ1-6, the V gene TRBV19; D unclear. The V gene's germline CDR1 is LNHDA and CDR2 SQIVND (reference sequence). Trimming removed 3 bases at V and 0 bases at J, with 12 bases between. The CDR3 length is 17 residues. The CDR3 DNA follows: TGTGCCAGTAGTATTGGAGGGTTTGCCTCCTATAATTCACCCCTCCACTTT. Translated: CASSIGGFASYNSPLHF.

V and J are TRBV5-6 and TRBJ1-5; possibly TRBD1 for D (6 bases). Trimming pared 0 bases from V and 5 bases from J, leaving 21 bases between. The length of the CDR3 is 18 residues. Germline lookup yields CDR1 SGHDT and CDR2 YYEEEE. The CDR3 DNA is TGTGCCAGCAGCTTGGCGGGACAATTTCGGGCGACGGATCAGCCCCAGCATTTT. This translates into CASSLAGQFRATDQPQHF.

The chain recombines TRBV19 with TRBJ2-3; no reliable D call. CDR1 LNHDA and CDR2 SQIVND come from the germline V gene (reference sequence). The CDR3 contains 15 residues. The V gene lost 1 base and the J gene lost 2 bases, with 10 bases spanning the gap. CDR3 residues: CASSIAVLATDTQYF. The CDR3, as DNA: TGTGCCAGTAGTATAGCGGTCTTAGCCACAGATACGCAGTATTTT. Full variable domain (outside the CDR3, taken from reference TRBV19 and TRBJ2-3): DGGITQSPKYLFRKEGQNVTLSCEQNLNHDAMYWYRQDPGQGLRLIYYSQIVNDFQKGDIAEGYSVSREKKESFPLTVTSAQKNPTAFYLCASSIAVLATDTQYFGPGTRLTVL.